This T cell receptor (beta chain) was captured in a study of blood T cell repertoires in COVID-19. Across the whole study: Samples representing acute and convalescent COVID-19 were sourced from the United States, Italy and Spain. PBMCs, B-cell-depleted T cells, or T cells were the source of the cDNA or gDNA that made up the material.

Sequencing was performed with immunoSEQ multiplex PCR; in TCRdb, only in-frame clones are kept and a portion is missing. Among under 100,000 clones listed, more than 75% were seen once. The V and J ends lost 6 bases and 7 bases respectively, with 12 bases between them. The CDR3 runs to 13 residues. CDR1 and CDR2 (germline): MNHEY, SVGAGI. Material: peripheral blood. The sequence came from a man aged 55 to 70 with acute or convalescent COVID-19. The chain joins TRBV6-5 to TRBJ2-2; D unresolved. DNA for the CDR3: TGTGCCAGCAGCGGTCCCAGACTCGGGGAGCTGTTTTTT. Translation gives CASSGPRLGELFF.